A selection of T cell receptor beta chains follows, all from one sample in a study of blood T cells in healthy people across ages. A single record per CDR3 protein comes from TCRdb applying MiXCR to the 5' RACE reads. In the table there are approximately 1,000,000 distinct CDR3 sequences, roughly two fifths of which are singletons. Sequenced sample: blood. The receptors shown here come from a man between 18 and 35 years old in good health. CDR3s include the opening cysteine and the closing phenylalanine or tryptophan. A D gene is named only where the DNA matches it firmly. Only some rows state a clone size, as once, few, many or a class for expanded clones.

abundance	j_gene	d_gene	v_gene	CDR3nt	CDR3aa
few	TRBJ2-5	.	TRBV5-1	TGCGCCAGCAGCTTGGTCAGCTCGGAGACCCAGTACTTC	CASSLVSSETQYF
few	TRBJ1-1	.	TRBV28	TGTGCCAGCAGGCACAGGGTCCCGAACACTGAAGCTTTCTTT	CASRHRVPNTEAFF
.	TRBJ1-3	.	TRBV7-2	TGTGCCAGCAGCAAAACCGCCTGGCAGGGCTCTGGAAACACCATATATTTT	CASSKTAWQGSGNTIYF
.	TRBJ2-2	TRBD1	TRBV9	TGTGCCAGCAGCCCGCGGGACAGGGAAGGAACCGGGGAGCTGTTTTTT	CASSPRDREGTGELFF
.	TRBJ2-7	TRBD1	TRBV7-8	TGTGCCAGCAGCCCCGGGACAGAAAGCGAGCAGTACTTC	CASSPGTESEQYF
.	TRBJ1-1	.	TRBV7-3	TGTGCCAGCAGCCCGCGGGGGGTAGAGACTGAAGCTTTCTTT	CASSPRGVETEAFF
.	TRBJ1-3	.	TRBV25-1	TGTGCCAGCAGCCGAGCGGGGTCTGGAAACACCATATATTTT	CASSRAGSGNTIYF
.	TRBJ2-1	TRBD1	TRBV7-8	TGTGCCAGCAGCTTACAAGCCTTGGGACAGGGGCGGAATGAGCAGTTCTTC	CASSLQALGQGRNEQFF
.	TRBJ2-6	.	TRBV12-3/TRBV12-4	TGTGCCAGCAGTCCGAATCGTCCCGGGGCCAACGTCCTGACTTTC	CASSPNRPGANVLTF
.	TRBJ2-3	.	TRBV5-1	TGCGCCAGCAGCTTTGAGGTGGGAACAGATACGCAGTATTTT	CASSFEVGTDTQYF
few	TRBJ2-3	.	TRBV20-1	TGCAGTGCTAGTCTGTTGCGCTCAGATACGCAGTATTTT	CSASLLRSDTQYF
.	TRBJ2-3	TRBD2	TRBV20-1	TGCAGTGCTAGCGGGGGGTTCCAATCTCAGTATTTT	CSASGGFQSQYF
.	TRBJ1-5	TRBD1	TRBV29-1	TGCAGCCCACCCGACAGGGACAGCAATCAGCCCCAGCATTTT	CSPPDRDSNQPQHF
.	TRBJ2-4	TRBD2	TRBV20-1	TGCAGTGCTAGGGAGGGATCTAGCGGGTACAGAGCCAAAAACATTCAGTACTTC	CSAREGSSGYRAKNIQYF
.	TRBJ1-4	TRBD1	TRBV7-2	TGTGCCAGCACCACAGGGGACTTGCAAAAACTGTTTTTT	CASTTGDLQKLFF
.	TRBJ2-1	TRBD2	TRBV9	TGTGCCAGCAGCCCGGGACTAGGGGCCTACAATGAGCAGTTCTTC	CASSPGLGAYNEQFF
once	TRBJ1-5	.	TRBV12-3/TRBV12-4	TGTGCCAGCAGTCGCCAGGGAGGGATCAATGAGCCCCAGCATTTT	CASSRQGGINEPQHF
.	TRBJ2-1	.	TRBV6-2/TRBV6-3	TGTGCCAGCAGCCACCCGAGGTCCAATGAGCAGTTCTTC	CASSHPRSNEQFF
few	TRBJ2-7	TRBD1	TRBV20-1	TGCAGTGCTAGTATTTGGCCCGGACAGGGGATTGGCGAGCAGTACTTC	CSASIWPGQGIGEQYF
.	TRBJ2-5	TRBD2	TRBV2	TGTGCCAGCTCAGCTAGCGGGACGCGAGAGACCCAGTACTTC	CASSASGTRETQYF
.	TRBJ2-1	.	TRBV29-1	TGCAGCCGCACCAGTGGGGGTGAGCAGTTCTTC	CSRTSGGEQFF
.	TRBJ2-5	TRBD2	TRBV20-1	TGCAGTGCTCGGACTAGCGGGGGGTTGTTAAAAGAGACCCAGTACTTC	CSARTSGGLLKETQYF
.	TRBJ1-1	.	TRBV7-2	TGTGCCAGCAGCCCCGCTCGGGAGAACACTGAAGCTTTCTTT	CASSPARENTEAFF
once	TRBJ1-5	.	TRBV6-2/TRBV6-3	TGTGCCAGCAGTCCGGCTTCGAGTCAGCCCCAGCATTTT	CASSPASSQPQHF
few	TRBJ2-7	TRBD2	TRBV9	TGTGCCAGCAGTTTGGGAGCGGGGCGGGCCTACAATGAGCAGTACTTC	CASSLGAGRAYNEQYF
.	TRBJ1-5	.	TRBV20-1	TGCAGTGCTAGAACTGGGGAGGGGTGGCAGCCCCAGCATTTT	CSARTGEGWQPQHF
many	TRBJ2-3	.	TRBV4-1	TGCGCCAGCAGCCAAGTCGGAACAGATACGCAGTATTTT	CASSQVGTDTQYF
.	TRBJ2-2	.	TRBV24-1	TGTGCCACCAGTTCGAGCAGCGGGGAGCTGTTTTTT	CATSSSSGELFF
.	TRBJ1-2	.	TRBV4-3	TGCGCCAGCAGCCAAGATAAGGGGGGGTTCTATGGCTACACCTTC	CASSQDKGGFYGYTF
.	TRBJ2-3	TRBD2	TRBV10-3	TGTGCCATCAGTGGAGTGGAGCGGGGGGGCCTTAGCACAGATACGCGGTATTTT	CAISGVERGGLSTDTRYF
.	TRBJ1-1	TRBD1	TRBV14	TGTGCCAGCAGCCAAGATCGCCGAAACAGGGGTACTGAAGCTTTCTTT	CASSQDRRNRGTEAFF
few	TRBJ1-2	TRBD1	TRBV29-1	TGCAGCGTTGGGACAGGGGGTACTGGCTACACCTTC	CSVGTGGTGYTF
.	TRBJ2-5	.	TRBV5-1	TGCGCCAGCAGCTTGAATCCAGGGCGGGAGACCCAGTACTTC	CASSLNPGRETQYF
few	TRBJ2-3	.	TRBV9	TGTGCCAGCAGCGTATGGGACACCCTAGGTCCAGATACGCAGTATTTT	CASSVWDTLGPDTQYF
.	TRBJ2-3	TRBD2	TRBV20-1	TGCAGTGCTTGTTGGCTAGCGGGGGTAACAGATACGCAGTATTTT	CSACWLAGVTDTQYF
.	TRBJ2-3	.	TRBV12-3/TRBV12-4	TGTGCCAGCAGTCTGCCCCCACCGGGACCCAATAGAACAGATGCGCAGTATTTT	CASSLPPPGPNRTDAQYF
.	TRBJ1-3	.	TRBV27	TGTGCCAGCAGTTTTGGACGGGTCGGAAACACCATATATTTT	CASSFGRVGNTIYF
few	TRBJ2-4	TRBD1	TRBV5-1	TGCGCCAGCAGCTTGGTTGGACAGGGTGCCATTCAGTACTTC	CASSLVGQGAIQYF
.	TRBJ2-3	.	TRBV5-1	TGCGCCAGCAGCCCCGTCACCTACACAGATACGCAGTATTTT	CASSPVTYTDTQYF
.	TRBJ2-7	TRBD1	TRBV12-3/TRBV12-4	TGTGCCAGCAGCGTAGGGACAGGCTACGAGCAGTACTTC	CASSVGTGYEQYF
.	TRBJ1-6	TRBD1	TRBV4-2	TGTGCCAGCAGCCAGCCGGGACAGGAAAATTCACCCCTCCACTTT	CASSQPGQENSPLHF
few	TRBJ2-5	TRBD1	TRBV6-6	TGTGCCAGCAGCTCAGAGGGGACAGCGCTTCAAGAGACCCAGTACTTC	CASSSEGTALQETQYF
few	TRBJ2-5	.	TRBV7-9	TGTGCCAGCAGCTTGGACTTCCGGAATCTAGAGACCCAGTACTTC	CASSLDFRNLETQYF
.	TRBJ2-7	.	TRBV5-1	TGCGCCAGCAGTTCTCCTGATAAAGGCGGCTACGAGCAGTACTTC	CASSSPDKGGYEQYF
few	TRBJ2-3	.	TRBV4-2	TGTGCCAGCAGCCAAGATGGATCCCTTCCCCGGACAGATACGCAGTATTTT	CASSQDGSLPRTDTQYF
.	TRBJ2-7	.	TRBV20-1	TGCAGTGCTAGCCAGCAGGGTCCCGACGAGCAGTACTTC	CSASQQGPDEQYF
.	TRBJ1-2	.	TRBV27	TGTGTCAGCAGTTTATCGGCGGGGGGGACTTATGGCTACACCTTC	CVSSLSAGGTYGYTF
many	TRBJ2-1	TRBD2	TRBV5-1	TGCGCCAGCAGCGAAACGGGGGGGGACTACAATGAGCAGTTCTTC	CASSETGGDYNEQFF
few	TRBJ2-3	TRBD2	TRBV6-2/TRBV6-3	TGTGCCAGCAAACTAGCGCTTCTGGCAGATACGCAGTATTTT	CASKLALLADTQYF
few	TRBJ1-2	.	TRBV2	TGTGCCAGCAGTTCTCAGGCCCGCTTCTATGGCTACACCTTC	CASSSQARFYGYTF
.	TRBJ2-1	TRBD1	TRBV6-6	TGTGCCAGCAGTTACCAGACAGGGCTCAATGAGCAGTTCTTC	CASSYQTGLNEQFF
few	TRBJ2-3	.	TRBV28	TGTGCCAGCTCCCAAGACGATACGCAGTATTTT	CASSQDDTQYF
.	TRBJ2-2	TRBD1	TRBV9	TGTGCCAGCAGCGGCGACAGGGCGAACACCAGGGAGCTGTTTTTT	CASSGDRANTRELFF
few	TRBJ1-2	.	TRBV10-2	TGCGCCAGCAGTCCCGCAGGGCGAGGCTATGGCTACACCTTC	CASSPAGRGYGYTF
few	TRBJ2-4	TRBD1	TRBV2	TGTGCCAGCAGGGACTATTACAGGGGGCCCAAAAACATTCAGTACTTC	CASRDYYRGPKNIQYF
.	TRBJ1-1	.	TRBV10-3	TGTGCCATCAGTGAGGGACAGATGAACACTGAAGCTTTCTTT	CAISEGQMNTEAFF
.	TRBJ2-7	TRBD2	TRBV2	TGTGCCAGCCGCTCAGGGACTATACCTGGCGAGCAGTACTTC	CASRSGTIPGEQYF
.	TRBJ2-3	.	TRBV3-1	TGTGCCAGCATGGGGCGGGCCTCCACAGATACGCAGTATTTT	CASMGRASTDTQYF